A selection of T cell receptor beta chains follows, all from one sample in a study of cytomegalovirus exposure and HLA in healthy donors. Libraries were prepared by immunoSEQ multiplex PCR; TCRdb keeps only in-frame clonotypes and omits some of them. The data contain 50,000 to 65,000 clones, more than 70% of them singletons. Input material: PBMCs. These receptors all come from a man aged 50-60 years in good health and CMV-seropositive. Both conserved end residues are part of each CDR3. D genes are given only for firm matches. A row's size may be missing; if present it is once, few, many or a size class.

D gene: NA; J gene: TRBJ1-2; V gene: TRBV11-2; clone size: few; CDR3 protein: CASSLKPNYGYTF; CDR3 DNA: TGTGCCAGCAGCTTGAAGCCCAACTATGGCTACACCTTC
D gene: TRBD2; J gene: TRBJ2-7; V gene: TRBV7-2; clone size: NA; CDR3 protein: CASRAGGEGLREQYF; CDR3 DNA: TGTGCCAGCAGGGCCGGGGGGGAGGGCCTCCGCGAGCAGTACTTC
D gene: NA; J gene: TRBJ1-4; V gene: TRBV6-5; clone size: few; CDR3 protein: CASSYSFGAKLFF; CDR3 DNA: TGTGCCAGCAGTTACTCGTTTGGGGCCAAACTGTTTTTT
D gene: NA; J gene: TRBJ1-1; V gene: TRBV5-5; clone size: NA; CDR3 protein: CASSLWSRGSNTEAFF; CDR3 DNA: TGTGCCAGCAGCTTGTGGTCCCGGGGATCGAACACTGAAGCTTTCTTT
D gene: NA; J gene: TRBJ2-1; V gene: TRBV14; clone size: medium-sized; CDR3 protein: CASSQQGLYNEQFF; CDR3 DNA: TGTGCCAGCAGCCAACAAGGACTATACAATGAGCAGTTCTTC
D gene: TRBD1; J gene: TRBJ2-6; V gene: TRBV7-6; clone size: once; CDR3 protein: CASSDAGGSGANVLTF; CDR3 DNA: TGTGCCAGCAGCGATGCAGGGGGCTCTGGGGCCAACGTCCTGACTTTC
D gene: NA; J gene: TRBJ2-6; V gene: TRBV4-1; clone size: NA; CDR3 protein: CASSQDTGTPSGANVLTF; CDR3 DNA: TGCGCCAGCAGCCAAGATACAGGCACACCCTCTGGGGCCAACGTCCTGACTTTC
D gene: NA; J gene: TRBJ2-5; V gene: TRBV9; clone size: NA; CDR3 protein: CASSVAGWIQETQYF; CDR3 DNA: TGTGCCAGCAGCGTAGCGGGATGGATACAAGAGACCCAGTACTTC
D gene: NA; J gene: TRBJ1-1; V gene: TRBV11-2; clone size: NA; CDR3 protein: CASSFQGGNTEAFF; CDR3 DNA: TGTGCCAGCAGCTTTCAGGGAGGGAACACTGAAGCTTTCTTT
D gene: NA; J gene: TRBJ1-2; V gene: TRBV7-8; clone size: few; CDR3 protein: CASSLVATSAEGYTF; CDR3 DNA: TGTGCCAGCAGCTTAGTCGCCACCTCCGCCGAGGGCTACACCTTC
D gene: TRBD2; J gene: TRBJ2-1; V gene: TRBV29-1; clone size: NA; CDR3 protein: CSAAGLAGGTGRSYNEQFF; CDR3 DNA: TGCAGCGCCGCGGGACTAGCGGGGGGGACGGGTAGATCCTACAATGAGCAGTTCTTC
D gene: TRBD2; J gene: TRBJ2-3; V gene: TRBV7-8; clone size: NA; CDR3 protein: CASSSPGAGGRWGTDTQYF; CDR3 DNA: TGTGCCAGCAGCTCCCCGGGGGCGGGGGGGCGATGGGGCACAGATACGCAGTATTTT
D gene: NA; J gene: TRBJ1-1; V gene: TRBV5-1; clone size: NA; CDR3 protein: CASSLSSALGTEAFF; CDR3 DNA: TGCGCCAGCAGCTTGAGTAGCGCCTTGGGCACTGAAGCTTTCTTT
D gene: NA; J gene: TRBJ2-1; V gene: TRBV9; clone size: few; CDR3 protein: CASSEGGSSYNEQFF; CDR3 DNA: TGTGCCAGCAGCGAGGGGGGGAGCTCCTACAATGAGCAGTTCTTC
D gene: TRBD2; J gene: TRBJ2-3; V gene: TRBV5-1; clone size: NA; CDR3 protein: CASSRREGQTDTQYF; CDR3 DNA: TGCGCCAGCAGTAGGAGGGAGGGCCAGACAGATACGCAGTATTTT
D gene: NA; J gene: TRBJ2-7; V gene: TRBV10-3; clone size: NA; CDR3 protein: CAISGQAYEQYF; CDR3 DNA: TGTGCCATCAGTGGGCAGGCCTACGAGCAGTACTTC
D gene: NA; J gene: TRBJ2-5; V gene: TRBV30; clone size: NA; CDR3 protein: CAWSGGSLETQYF; CDR3 DNA: TGTGCCTGGAGTGGAGGTTCTTTGGAGACCCAGTACTTC
D gene: NA; J gene: TRBJ1-2; V gene: TRBV5-1; clone size: NA; CDR3 protein: CASRVLHSTYGYTF; CDR3 DNA: TGCGCCAGCAGAGTCTTGCACAGCACATATGGCTACACCTTC
D gene: NA; J gene: TRBJ1-2; V gene: TRBV9; clone size: NA; CDR3 protein: CASSVAGRHPDGYTF; CDR3 DNA: TGTGCCAGCAGCGTAGCGGGAAGGCATCCTGACGGCTACACCTTC
D gene: NA; J gene: TRBJ2-7; V gene: TRBV7-9; clone size: NA; CDR3 protein: CASSLGRGRSYEQYF; CDR3 DNA: TGTGCCAGCAGCTTAGGAAGGGGTCGATCCTACGAGCAGTACTTC
D gene: NA; J gene: TRBJ1-6; V gene: TRBV7-9; clone size: once; CDR3 protein: CASSFGGSGNSPLHF; CDR3 DNA: TGTGCCAGCAGCTTCGGGGGGTCCGGTAATTCACCCCTCCACTTT
D gene: NA; J gene: TRBJ2-7; V gene: TRBV27; clone size: NA; CDR3 protein: CASSLSIFGEQYF; CDR3 DNA: TGTGCCAGCAGTTTATCGATTTTCGGCGAGCAGTACTTC
D gene: NA; J gene: TRBJ1-4; V gene: TRBV25-1; clone size: NA; CDR3 protein: CASSSPDTLNEKLFF; CDR3 DNA: TGTGCCAGCAGTTCCCCGGACACCTTGAATGAAAAACTGTTTTTT
D gene: TRBD1; J gene: TRBJ1-1; V gene: TRBV5-1; clone size: NA; CDR3 protein: CASSLSGTGGTEAFF; CDR3 DNA: TGCGCCAGCAGCTTGTCCGGGACAGGGGGCACTGAAGCTTTCTTT
D gene: NA; J gene: TRBJ2-4; V gene: TRBV1; clone size: NA; CDR3 protein: CTSSQDGTPGGRPFIKNIQYF; CDR3 DNA: TGCACCAGCAGCCAAGATGGGACACCGGGGGGGAGGCCCTTCATCAAAAACATTCAGTACTTC
D gene: NA; J gene: TRBJ1-1; V gene: TRBV10-2; clone size: NA; CDR3 protein: CASSDNRNVAFF; CDR3 DNA: TGCGCCAGCAGTGACAACAGGAACGTAGCTTTCTTT
D gene: NA; J gene: TRBJ1-5; V gene: TRBV27; clone size: NA; CDR3 protein: CASSPIQGFRQPQHF; CDR3 DNA: TGTGCCAGCAGTCCGATACAGGGTTTTAGGCAGCCCCAGCATTTT
D gene: TRBD2; J gene: TRBJ2-7; V gene: TRBV13; clone size: NA; CDR3 protein: CASSRRGTGDEQYF; CDR3 DNA: TGTGCCAGCAGCCGGCGGGGGACCGGGGACGAGCAGTACTTC
D gene: TRBD1; J gene: TRBJ2-3; V gene: TRBV9; clone size: NA; CDR3 protein: CASSSDGTGGWEDTQYF; CDR3 DNA: TGTGCCAGCAGCTCTGACGGGACAGGGGGCTGGGAAGATACGCAGTATTTT
D gene: NA; J gene: TRBJ1-1; V gene: TRBV6-5; clone size: NA; CDR3 protein: CASSYSRALNTEAFF; CDR3 DNA: TGTGCCAGCAGTTACTCGAGGGCTTTGAACACTGAAGCTTTCTTT
D gene: NA; J gene: TRBJ1-1; V gene: TRBV5-1; clone size: NA; CDR3 protein: CASSLGTLGTEAFF; CDR3 DNA: TGCGCCAGCAGTCTGGGGACACTGGGCACTGAAGCTTTCTTT
D gene: NA; J gene: TRBJ1-1; V gene: TRBV25-1; clone size: NA; CDR3 protein: CASSEFPGTEAFF; CDR3 DNA: TGTGCCAGCAGTGAATTCCCGGGGACTGAAGCTTTCTTT
D gene: TRBD2; J gene: TRBJ2-5; V gene: TRBV5-8; clone size: NA; CDR3 protein: CASSLGGRGETQYF; CDR3 DNA: TGTGCCAGCAGCTTAGGCGGGAGAGGAGAGACCCAGTACTTC
D gene: NA; J gene: TRBJ1-5; V gene: TRBV7-9; clone size: NA; CDR3 protein: CASSLVRQPANQPQHF; CDR3 DNA: TGTGCCAGCAGCTTAGTTCGACAGCCAGCTAATCAGCCCCAGCATTTT
D gene: TRBD1; J gene: TRBJ1-2; V gene: TRBV27; clone size: NA; CDR3 protein: CASSRTGGNYGYTF; CDR3 DNA: TGTGCCAGCAGCCGGACAGGGGGTAACTATGGCTACACCTTC
D gene: NA; J gene: TRBJ2-1; V gene: TRBV7-8; clone size: NA; CDR3 protein: CASSLASRDEQFF; CDR3 DNA: TGTGCCAGCAGCTTAGCTAGCCGGGATGAGCAGTTCTTC
D gene: TRBD1; J gene: TRBJ1-2; V gene: TRBV19; clone size: few; CDR3 protein: CASNQPLTGATFYGYTF; CDR3 DNA: TGTGCCAGTAATCAACCCTTAACAGGGGCCACCTTTTATGGCTACACCTTC
D gene: NA; J gene: TRBJ1-5; V gene: TRBV28; clone size: few; CDR3 protein: CASSRTVIGQPQHF; CDR3 DNA: TGTGCCAGCTCGCGGACAGTTATCGGTCAGCCCCAGCATTTT
D gene: TRBD1; J gene: TRBJ1-1; V gene: TRBV5-1; clone size: few; CDR3 protein: CASSKIRGLEQDTEAFF; CDR3 DNA: TGCGCCAGCAGCAAAATCAGGGGGCTTGAGCAGGACACTGAAGCTTTCTTT
D gene: NA; J gene: TRBJ1-4; V gene: TRBV18; clone size: NA; CDR3 protein: CASSPPQTDRDNEKLFF; CDR3 DNA: TGTGCCAGCTCACCCCCACAGACGGACAGAGATAATGAAAAACTGTTTTTT
D gene: TRBD1; J gene: TRBJ1-5; V gene: TRBV9; clone size: few; CDR3 protein: CASSTGTGDQPQHF; CDR3 DNA: TGTGCCAGCAGTACTGGGACAGGGGATCAGCCCCAGCATTTT
D gene: TRBD1; J gene: TRBJ1-4; V gene: TRBV9; clone size: few; CDR3 protein: CASSVATGGQGDSNEKLFF; CDR3 DNA: TGTGCCAGCAGCGTAGCTACCGGGGGACAGGGAGATAGTAACGAAAAACTGTTTTTT
D gene: NA; J gene: TRBJ2-6; V gene: TRBV5-1; clone size: NA; CDR3 protein: CASSLVIGQVIPSGANVLTF; CDR3 DNA: TGCGCCAGCAGCTTGGTCATCGGACAAGTGATACCCTCTGGGGCCAACGTCCTGACTTTC
D gene: TRBD1; J gene: TRBJ1-1; V gene: TRBV5-1; clone size: NA; CDR3 protein: CASSFGQGWGNREAFF; CDR3 DNA: TGCGCCAGCAGCTTTGGACAGGGGTGGGGTAATAGAGAAGCTTTCTTT
D gene: NA; J gene: TRBJ1-1; V gene: TRBV19; clone size: NA; CDR3 protein: CASSIRRTPNTEAFF; CDR3 DNA: TGTGCCAGTAGTATTCGGCGGACACCGAACACTGAAGCTTTCTTT
D gene: NA; J gene: TRBJ1-1; V gene: TRBV4-3; clone size: NA; CDR3 protein: CASSQDGGQGTEAFF; CDR3 DNA: TGCGCCAGCAGCCAAGATGGAGGCCAGGGGACTGAAGCTTTCTTT
D gene: TRBD1; J gene: TRBJ2-1; V gene: TRBV19; clone size: NA; CDR3 protein: CASSIGDRGHDEQFF; CDR3 DNA: TGTGCCAGTAGTATAGGGGACAGGGGGCATGATGAGCAGTTCTTC
D gene: TRBD2; J gene: TRBJ2-2; V gene: TRBV5-6; clone size: once; CDR3 protein: CASSTFSSGRASGELFF; CDR3 DNA: TGTGCCAGCAGCACCTTCTCTAGCGGGAGGGCCTCCGGGGAGCTGTTTTTT
D gene: TRBD1; J gene: TRBJ1-1; V gene: TRBV6-5; clone size: NA; CDR3 protein: CASSTSGGLREAFF; CDR3 DNA: TGTGCCAGCAGTACATCAGGGGGCTTACGGGAAGCTTTCTTT